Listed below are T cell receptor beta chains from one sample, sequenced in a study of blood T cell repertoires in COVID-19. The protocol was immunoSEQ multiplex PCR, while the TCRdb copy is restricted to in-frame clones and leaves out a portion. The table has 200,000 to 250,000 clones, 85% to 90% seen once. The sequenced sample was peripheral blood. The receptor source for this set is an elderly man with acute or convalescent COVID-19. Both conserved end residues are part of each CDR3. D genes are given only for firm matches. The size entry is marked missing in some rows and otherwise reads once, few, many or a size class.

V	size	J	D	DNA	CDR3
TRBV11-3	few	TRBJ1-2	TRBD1	TGTGCCAGCAGCTTAAGGACAGGGTGGAACTATGGCTACACCTTC	CASSLRTGWNYGYTF
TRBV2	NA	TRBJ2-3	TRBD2	TGTGCCAGCAGTCGGGACGCGGGACTAGGAAATACGCAGTATTTT	CASSRDAGLGNTQYF
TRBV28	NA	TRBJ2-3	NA	TGTGCCGTTACCAGGGTCGATACGGGGCAGTATTTT	CAVTRVDTGQYF
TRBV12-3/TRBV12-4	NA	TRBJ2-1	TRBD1	TGTGCCAGCAGCTCCGACAGGGGGCAGCAGTTCTTC	CASSSDRGQQFF
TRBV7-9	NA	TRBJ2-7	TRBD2	TGTGCCAGCAGCTCGGGACTAGCGGGAAAGTACTTC	CASSSGLAGKYF
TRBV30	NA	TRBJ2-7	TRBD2	TGTGCCTGGAGTCCCCCTGAGGCGGGAGGGGGCGAGCAGTACTTC	CAWSPPEAGGGEQYF
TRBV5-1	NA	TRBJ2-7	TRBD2	TGCGCCAGCAGCTTGGGTCAAGGGACTAGCGGGTACGAGCAGTACTTC	CASSLGQGTSGYEQYF
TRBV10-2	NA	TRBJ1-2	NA	TGCGCCAGCACGAATGACGGAGGGGACTATGGCTACACCTTC	CASTNDGGDYGYTF
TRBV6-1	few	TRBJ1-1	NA	TGTGCCAGCAGTGAGTCCCAGGCCGCTGAAGCTTTCTTT	CASSESQAAEAFF
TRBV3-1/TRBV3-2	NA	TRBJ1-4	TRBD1	TGTGCCAGCAGCCATCGAAGACAGGGGGATGAAAAACTGTTTTTT	CASSHRRQGDEKLFF
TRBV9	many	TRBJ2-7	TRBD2	TGTGCCAGCAGCGTAGGTATGGGACTAGCGGGGGACCCCTACGAGCAGTACTTC	CASSVGMGLAGDPYEQYF
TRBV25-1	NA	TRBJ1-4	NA	TGTGCCAGCAGTGTATATAGGAGGGGTGAAAAACTGTTTTTT	CASSVYRRGEKLFF
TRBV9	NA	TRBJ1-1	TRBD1	TGTGCCAGCAGCGTAGGTTCAGGGGGGAACACTGAAGCTTTCTTT	CASSVGSGGNTEAFF
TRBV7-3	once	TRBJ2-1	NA	TGTGCCAGCAGCTTGGAGGCAGGCGTTGAGCAGTTCTTC	CASSLEAGVEQFF
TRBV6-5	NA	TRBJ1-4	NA	TGTGCCAGCAGTTCGCCGACTTCATCTAATGAAAAACTGTTTTTT	CASSSPTSSNEKLFF
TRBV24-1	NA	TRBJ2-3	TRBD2	TGTGCCACCAGTGATGATCTGGGACTAGCGGGAGAGTCAGATACGCAGTATTTT	CATSDDLGLAGESDTQYF
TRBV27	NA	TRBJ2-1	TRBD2	TGTGCCAGCAGTTCGGGACTAGCGGGAGCTCATGAGCAGTTCTTC	CASSSGLAGAHEQFF
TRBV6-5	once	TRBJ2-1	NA	TGTGCCAGCAGTTACGACTCCAACTCCTACAATGAGCAGTTCTTC	CASSYDSNSYNEQFF
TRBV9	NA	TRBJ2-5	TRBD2	TGTGCCAGCAATGAGGCGGGAGGCCGTGGGGAGACCCAGTACTTC	CASNEAGGRGETQYF
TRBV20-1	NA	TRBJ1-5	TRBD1	TGCAGTGCTAGTTGGAACAGGGGTCAGCCCCAGCATTTT	CSASWNRGQPQHF
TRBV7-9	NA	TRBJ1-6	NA	TGTGCCAGCAGCCCCTGGACAGCCTATAATTCACCCCTCCACTTT	CASSPWTAYNSPLHF
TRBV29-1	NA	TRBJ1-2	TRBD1	TGCAGCGCCTCGGGGACAGGGGGGAACAACTATGGCTACACCTTC	CSASGTGGNNYGYTF
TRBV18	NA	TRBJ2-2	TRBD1	TGTGCCAGCTCATCGAGGACAGGAGAAGCGGAGCTGTTTTTT	CASSSRTGEAELFF
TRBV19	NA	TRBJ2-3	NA	TGTGCCAGTAGTAGCACCGGGACACTGGGCACAGATACGCAGTATTTT	CASSSTGTLGTDTQYF
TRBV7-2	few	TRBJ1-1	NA	TGTGCCAGCAGCCCCGGACAGTTGAACACTGAAGCTTTCTTT	CASSPGQLNTEAFF
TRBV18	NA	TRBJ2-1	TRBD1	TGTGCCAGCTCACGGCTATTCGGGACAGGGGGCTACAATGAGCAGTTCTTC	CASSRLFGTGGYNEQFF
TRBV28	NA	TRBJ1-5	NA	TGTGCCAGCAGTCCAATTCCGGGGGTCAATCAGCCCCAGCATTTT	CASSPIPGVNQPQHF
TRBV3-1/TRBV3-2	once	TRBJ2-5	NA	TGTGCCAGCAGCCAAGGTCAATGGGGGGTGAGGGAGACCCAGTACTTC	CASSQGQWGVRETQYF
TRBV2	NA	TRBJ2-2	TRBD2	TGTGCCAGCAAACCGGGACTAGCGAGAGGCGGGGAGCTGTTTTTT	CASKPGLARGGELFF
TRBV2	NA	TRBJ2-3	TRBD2	TGTGCCAGCAGGGGGACGGGAGGGCCGTCAGATACGCAGTATTTT	CASRGTGGPSDTQYF
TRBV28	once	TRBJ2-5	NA	TGTGCCAGCAGTTTTAAGGTGGGGGGACGTTCGGACCAGTACTTC	CASSFKVGGRSDQYF
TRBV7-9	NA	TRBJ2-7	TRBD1	TGTGCCAGCAGCTTTGGGTCGACAGGGGCCTCCTACGAGCAGTACTTC	CASSFGSTGASYEQYF
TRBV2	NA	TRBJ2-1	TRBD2	TGTGCCAGCAGTGACCCCGGGACTAGCGGGTTCAGCTCCTACAATGAGCAGTTCTTC	CASSDPGTSGFSSYNEQFF
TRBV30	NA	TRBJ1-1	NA	TGTGCCTGGAGTGTTCAAGGACAATTGAACACTGAAGCTTTCTTT	CAWSVQGQLNTEAFF
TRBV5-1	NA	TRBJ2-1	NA	TGCGCCAGCAGCTTGGCGCGGGGAGCCGGCTACAATGAGCAGTTCTTC	CASSLARGAGYNEQFF
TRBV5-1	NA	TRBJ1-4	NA	TGCGCCAGCAGCTGGCCGGACGGGGATGCAACTAATGAAAAACTGTTTTTT	CASSWPDGDATNEKLFF
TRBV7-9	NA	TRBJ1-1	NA	TGTGCCAGCAGCCAACGGACGACGGGGGTAGGAACTGAAGCTTTCTTT	CASSQRTTGVGTEAFF
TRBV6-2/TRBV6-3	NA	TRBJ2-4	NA	TGTGCCAGCAGTTACTCGATACTAGTGGTGGCCAAAAACATTCAGTACTTC	CASSYSILVVAKNIQYF
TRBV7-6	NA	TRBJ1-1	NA	TGTGCCAGCAGCTCAATCGACCGGGAAAAAGCTTTCTTT	CASSSIDREKAFF
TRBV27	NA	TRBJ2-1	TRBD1	TGTGCCAGCAGTTTATTTGGGACAGGTTACAATGAGCAGTTCTTC	CASSLFGTGYNEQFF
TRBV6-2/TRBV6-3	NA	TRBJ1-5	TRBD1	TGTGCCAGCAGTTATCCCGGGACAGGGGGCTCGGGCAATCAGCCCCAGCATTTT	CASSYPGTGGSGNQPQHF
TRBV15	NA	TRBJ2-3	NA	TGTGCCACCAGCAGAGTTCAGTCCACAGATACGCAGTATTTT	CATSRVQSTDTQYF
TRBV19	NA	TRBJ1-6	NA	TGTGCCAGTAGTATTGGGGGCAGGTCGAACTCACCCCTCCACTTT	CASSIGGRSNSPLHF
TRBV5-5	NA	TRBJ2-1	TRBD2	TGTGCCAGCCGCGGGCTAGCGGGATCTAAGCAGTTCTTC	CASRGLAGSKQFF
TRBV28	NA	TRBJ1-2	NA	TGTGCCAGCAGTGATGGACTGTCTAGGACCTTC	CASSDGLSRTF
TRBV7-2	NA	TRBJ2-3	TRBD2	TGTGCCAGCAGCTTTAGGGCTAGCGGGAGCCGGCACTTCACAGATACGCAGTATTTT	CASSFRASGSRHFTDTQYF
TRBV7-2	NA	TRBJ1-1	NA	TGTGCCAGCAGCCAGAGGTCTGAAAGGAACACTGAAGCTTTCTTT	CASSQRSERNTEAFF
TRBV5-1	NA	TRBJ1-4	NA	TGCGCCAGTTACAGGGTCCCGAATGAAAAACTGTTTTTT	CASYRVPNEKLFF
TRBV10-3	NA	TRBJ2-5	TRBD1	TGTGCCACCCTGGGACAGCATGCAGAGACCCAGTACTTC	CATLGQHAETQYF
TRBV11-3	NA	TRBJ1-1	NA	TGTGCCAGCAGCTTAGGTGGGACACTGAACACTGAAGCTTTCTTT	CASSLGGTLNTEAFF
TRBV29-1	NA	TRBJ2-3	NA	TGCAGCCAAATAAGAGGTCACGGAACGCAGTATTTT	CSQIRGHGTQYF
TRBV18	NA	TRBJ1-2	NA	TGTGCCAGCTCACCTACGACAGGCCTAGGGAACTATGGCTACACCTTC	CASSPTTGLGNYGYTF
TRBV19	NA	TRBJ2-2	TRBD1	TGTGCCAGTAAGATAGGGACAGGGCGCACCGGGGAGCTGTTTTTT	CASKIGTGRTGELFF